This note documents a single T cell receptor (beta chain) sequence. V lost 1 base and J lost 3; bases outside the gene matches: 11. The CDR3 loop spans 20 amino acids. CDR1 is LNHNV and CDR2 is YYDKDF in the germline V gene (reference sequence). The data were taken from a study of blood T cell repertoires in COVID-19. The table came from immunoSEQ multiplex PCR; TCRdb's copy has only in-frame clones and leaves some out. The table includes under 300,000 clones, around 89% detected once. The source material was PBMCs or T cells enriched from blood (not recorded which). The receptor's source is a man between 35 and 55 years old who had recovered from COVID-19. The chain is built from TRBV15 and TRBJ2-6; 11 bases align to TRBD1. For the CDR3, the DNA is TGTGCCACCAGCAGAGGGCTTACAGGACAGGGGGCAGATGGGGCCAACGTCCTGACTTTC. Amino acid sequence: CATSRGLTGQGADGANVLTF. Together with reference TRBV15 and TRBJ2-6, the CDR3 gives the full variable domain: DAMVIQNPRYQVTQFGKPVTLSCSQTLNHNVMYWYQQKSSQAPKLLFHYYDKDFNNEADTPDNFQSRRPNTSFCFLDIRSPGLGDTAMYLCATSRGLTGQGADGANVLTFGAGSRLTVL.